This entry features one T cell receptor beta chain sequence. No antigen is known for it. No clone much larger than this one lies a single base away; base qualities are absent. The data were taken from a study of T-cell memory formation after mild COVID-19 (TCRdb year 2021). For the study in its entirety: Most TCR sequence clusters were specific to one of the two donors. Longitudinal TCRalpha and TCRbeta repertoire sequencing tracked T-cell clones expanding and contracting after mild COVID-19 in two donors. Two young, previously healthy adult volunteers made up the cohort, one male and one female.

Points the paper makes about the study in general: The second-wave clones that peaked on day 37 were not confirmed to be SARS-CoV-2 specific. Some responding clones were found in pre-infection memory, which suggests that pre-existing cross-reactive memory T cells took part in the SARS-CoV-2 response. Only two mild cases were covered by the study, and larger cohorts that include severe cases with pre-infection samples were considered necessary. Contracting CD4+ clones appeared mostly in the CM and EM memory subsets, whereas CD8+ clones were enriched in EMRA. From day 15 to 85, contracting clones showed balanced CD4/CD8 phenotypes, whereas a second wave of clones that expanded from day 15 to 37 leaned towards CD4+.

The sample was run on an Illumina NovaSeq 6000. TCRalpha and TCRbeta cDNA libraries were built by 5'RACE with constant-segment primers, adding sample barcodes and unique molecular identifiers. RNA was extracted from every sample with Trizol reagent. Amplification of the libraries took two PCR steps, and the second step added a second sample barcode plus Illumina TruSeq adapters. Sequencing of libraries was performed on an Illumina NovaSeq with 2 x 150 bp paired-end reads. As for the original processing: The reads were demultiplexed and collapsed into UMI-guided consensus sequences using migec v1.2.7. Using mixcr v2.1.11, UMI consensuses were aligned to TRA and TRB V and J templates and then assembled into clonotypes. Expanded or contracted clonotypes were those called significant by both edgeR and NoisET, with noise models trained on biological replicates. For edgeR calls, a false discovery rate-adjusted p below 0.01 and a log2 fold-change threshold of 1 were applied. As an exploratory analysis of dynamics, max-normalized trajectories of the 1000 most abundant clonotypes were examined by PCA with hierarchical clustering. Separately sequenced CD4+ and CD8+ repertoires were used to assign the CD4 or CD8 phenotype of responding clones. Starting from the raw public reads, TCRdb applied fastp trimming at Q25, assembled clones with MiXCR and retained in-frame beta chains. Under each unique CDR3 protein, matching rows form one entry showing the most common genes and DNA. None of the V and J calls come from the authors' own analysis; TCRdb made them. For this sample there are 400,000 or so distinct CDR3 sequences; around 20% appear just once. In total, the top ten clones hold about an eighth of the sample.

Ficoll-Paque density gradient centrifugation was used to isolate PBMCs. V is cut by 4 bases and J by 2 bases, and the space between the germline ends is 7 bases. The CDR3 spans 13 residues, from the cysteine through the phenylalanine. CDR3 DNA is the only sequence kept; it has 39 bases, read in frame from the first base. Based on the germline V gene, the CDR1 and CDR2 sequences are SGHTA and FQGNSA. Sequencing was carried out using PBMCs or a T cell subset sorted from them (not recorded which). The rearranged segments are TRBV7-2 and TRBJ2-3; the D gene cannot be resolved reliably. This sequence originates from an adult woman who had mild COVID-19 (a few samples of this study predate the infection). The sample titles of this study are shuffled in the database, so cell type and time point are left out; the donor was told from shared clones. The DNA sequence is as follows: TGTGCCAGCAGCTACTTATACACAGATACGCAGTATTTT. This gives the protein CASSYLYTDTQYF.